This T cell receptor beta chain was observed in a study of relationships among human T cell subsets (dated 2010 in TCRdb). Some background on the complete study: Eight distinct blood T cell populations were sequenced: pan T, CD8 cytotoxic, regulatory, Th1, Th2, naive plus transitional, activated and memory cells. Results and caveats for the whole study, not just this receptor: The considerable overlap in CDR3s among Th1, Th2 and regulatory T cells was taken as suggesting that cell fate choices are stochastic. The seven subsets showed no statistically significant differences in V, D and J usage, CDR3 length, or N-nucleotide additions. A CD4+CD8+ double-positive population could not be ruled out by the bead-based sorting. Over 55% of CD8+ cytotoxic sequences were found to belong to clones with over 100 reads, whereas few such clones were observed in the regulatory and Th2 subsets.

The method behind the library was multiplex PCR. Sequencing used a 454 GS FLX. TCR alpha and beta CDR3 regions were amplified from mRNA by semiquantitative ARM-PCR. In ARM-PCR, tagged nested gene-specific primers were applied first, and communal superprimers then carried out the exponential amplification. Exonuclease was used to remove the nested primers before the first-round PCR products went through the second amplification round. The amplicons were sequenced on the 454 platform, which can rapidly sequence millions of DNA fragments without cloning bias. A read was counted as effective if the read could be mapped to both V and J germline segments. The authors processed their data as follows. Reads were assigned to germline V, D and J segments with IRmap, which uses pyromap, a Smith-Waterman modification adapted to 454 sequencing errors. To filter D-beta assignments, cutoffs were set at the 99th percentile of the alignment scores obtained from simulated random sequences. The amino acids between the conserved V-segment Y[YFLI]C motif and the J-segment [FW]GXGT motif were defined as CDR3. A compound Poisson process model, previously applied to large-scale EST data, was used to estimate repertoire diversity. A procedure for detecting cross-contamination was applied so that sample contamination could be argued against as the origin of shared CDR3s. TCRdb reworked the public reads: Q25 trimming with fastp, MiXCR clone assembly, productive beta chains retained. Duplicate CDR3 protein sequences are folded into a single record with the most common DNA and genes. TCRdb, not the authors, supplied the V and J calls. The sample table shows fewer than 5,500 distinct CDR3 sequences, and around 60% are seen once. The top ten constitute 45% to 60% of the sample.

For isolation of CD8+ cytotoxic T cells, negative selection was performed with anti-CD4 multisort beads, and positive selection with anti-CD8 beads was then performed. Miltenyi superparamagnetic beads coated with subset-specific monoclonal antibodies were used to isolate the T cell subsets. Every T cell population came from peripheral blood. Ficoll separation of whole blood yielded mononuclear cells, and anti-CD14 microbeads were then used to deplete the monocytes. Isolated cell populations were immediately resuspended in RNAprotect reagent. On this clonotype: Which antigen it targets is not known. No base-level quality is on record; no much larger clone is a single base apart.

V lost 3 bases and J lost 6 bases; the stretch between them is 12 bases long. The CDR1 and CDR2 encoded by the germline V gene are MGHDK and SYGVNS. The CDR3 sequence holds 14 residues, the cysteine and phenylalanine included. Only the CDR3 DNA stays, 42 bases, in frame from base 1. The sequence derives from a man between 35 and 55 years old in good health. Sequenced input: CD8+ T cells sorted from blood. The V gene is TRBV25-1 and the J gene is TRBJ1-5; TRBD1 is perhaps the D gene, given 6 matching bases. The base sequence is TGTGCCAGCAGTGAGTCGACAGGATTTCAGCCCCAGCATTTT. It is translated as CASSESTGFQPQHF.